The 21 T cell receptor beta chains below come from one sample, sequenced in a study of blood T cell repertoires in COVID-19. Method: immunoSEQ multiplex PCR; TCRdb's copy keeps in-frame clones and lacks some. Of 260,000 or so clones detected, roughly 86% appear once; the ten largest clones hold around 2.6%. Sequencing was carried out using PBMCs or T cells enriched from blood (not recorded which). Every receptor here comes from a woman aged 25 to 39 with acute COVID-19.

The J gene is TRBJ1-6, the V gene TRBV5-1; D ambiguous. Germline V lookup: CDR1 SGHRS, CDR2 YFSETQ. The V end lost 0 bases, the J end lost 7 bases, and 14 bases lay between the germline ends. This CDR3 is built from 16 residues. Written as DNA, the CDR3 is TGCGCCAGCAGCTTGGCATCCTCTAGATTGAATTCACCCCTCCACTTT. It yields the protein CASSLASSRLNSPLHF.

The rearrangement joins TRBV10-3 to TRBJ1-1; D is uncertain. V was trimmed by 7 bases and J by 1 base, leaving 10 bases between them. CDR1 ENHRY and CDR2 SYGVKD come from the germline V gene. The CDR3 runs to 13 residues. CDR3 residues: CAIKTQSNTEAFF. As DNA, the CDR3 is TGTGCCATCAAGACACAGTCGAACACTGAAGCTTTCTTT.

The rearrangement joins TRBV5-4 to TRBJ2-2; tentative D call: TRBD1 (5 bases). V lost 0 bases and J 0 bases, leaving 9 bases between the germline ends. Germline V gene lookup returns CDR1 SGHNT and CDR2 YYREEE (reference sequence). The CDR3 covers 16 residues. The DNA for the CDR3 is TGTGCCAGCAGCTTGGCCTTCAGGGCGAACACCGGGGAGCTGTTTTTT. Its translation is CASSLAFRANTGELFF.

This sequence joins TRBV18 and TRBJ1-5; D is unclear. The V end lost 5 bases, the J end lost 5 bases, and 13 bases lay between the germline ends. Germline CDR1 reads KGHSH; CDR2 reads LQKENI. The CDR3 has 14 amino acids. The CDR3 is CASSGERIDQPQHF. CDR3 DNA: TGTGCCAGCTCAGGGGAGAGGATAGATCAGCCCCAGCATTTT.

The chain combines TRBV19 with TRBJ1-1, with D perhaps TRBD1 (5 bases). CDR3 length: 13 residues. V lost 7 bases and J lost 3, with 12 bases in between. Germline loops: CDR1 LNHDA, CDR2 SQIVND (reference sequence). The DNA for the CDR3 is TGTGCCAGTAACCTGGAGGGGTACACTGAAGCTTTCTTT. It is translated as CASNLEGYTEAFF. The whole variable domain, remainder taken from reference TRBV19 and TRBJ1-1, is DGGITQSPKYLFRKEGQNVTLSCEQNLNHDAMYWYRQDPGQGLRLIYYSQIVNDFQKGDIAEGYSVSREKKESFPLTVTSAQKNPTAFYLCASNLEGYTEAFFGQGTRLTVV.

The rearrangement joins TRBV4-1 to TRBJ2-5, with D tentatively TRBD2 (5 bases). The germline CDR1 and CDR2 sequences are MGHRA and YSYEKL. The CDR3 is 15 amino acids. Trimming shortened V by 4 bases and J by 5 bases, and 17 bases separated the two germline ends. As DNA, the CDR3 is TGCGCCAGCAGCCCATCCGGGATCACTCGGGAGACCCAGTACTTC. This translates into CASSPSGITRETQYF.

The chain joins TRBV5-1 to TRBJ2-2; the D gene is possibly TRBD2 (5 bases). This CDR3 is built from 13 residues. Germline V gives CDR1 SGHRS, CDR2 YFSETQ. V lost 0 bases to trimming and J lost 5 bases, with 5 bases between them. The CDR3 loop reads CASSLGGTGELFF. CDR3 coding DNA: TGCGCCAGCAGCTTGGGAGGGACCGGGGAGCTGTTTTTT.

This rearrangement joins TRBV21-1 to TRBJ1-5; the tabulated D call, TRBD1, remains unverified against the DNA. TRBV21-1 is flagged as a pseudogene. The CDR3 totals 13 residues. CDR3 in amino acids: CASSFRVDQPQHF. For the CDR3, the DNA is TGTGCCAGCAGCTTCAGGGTAGATCAGCCCCAGCATTTT.

In regard to this clone: In the same sample, other DNA sequences code for this CDR3. The chain carries TRBV5-6 and TRBJ1-1; D is unclear. Germline V gene data show CDR1 as SGHDT and CDR2 as YYEEEE. The CDR3 extends over 13 amino acids. Trimming pared 0 bases from V and 1 base from J, leaving 4 bases between. This CDR3 is CASSLGGNTEAFF. DNA for the CDR3: TGTGCCAGCAGCTTGGGCGGGAACACTGAAGCTTTCTTT.

As to this clone: Compared with germline, one end of the junction differs, possibly owing to a read error. The rearrangement uses TRBV7-9 and TRBJ2-4; D remains ambiguous. CDR1 SEHNR and CDR2 FQNEAQ come from the germline V gene (reference sequence). This CDR3 is built from 12 residues. The CDR3 nucleotides are TGTGCCAGCAGCTTAGGTGGCAGCCTTCAGGACTTC. Protein sequence: CASSLGGSLQDF.

The genes are TRBV2 and TRBJ2-2; 8 positions match TRBD2. Germline V gene lookup returns CDR1 SNHLY and CDR2 FYNNEI. The CDR3 is made up of 14 amino acids. The ends lost 10 bases at V and 5 bases at J; junction bases unmatched: 9. CDR3: CATTGGPGTGELFF. DNA of the CDR3: TGTGCCACCACGGGGGGGCCAGGAACCGGGGAGCTGTTTTTT.

A single count supports this clone. The chain couples TRBV15 to TRBJ1-3; no definite D call. Trimming took off 5 bases at V and 2 bases at J, with 13 bases between the two ends. Germline V CDR1 and CDR2: LNHNV, YYDKDF (reference sequence). This CDR3 is built from 15 residues. The CDR3 loop is CATSGHGSAGNTIYF. In nucleotides, the CDR3 is TGTGCCACCAGCGGGCATGGATCCGCTGGAAACACCATATATTTT.

This clone came up a few times. The J gene is TRBJ1-4, the V gene TRBV5-5; 7 bases match TRBD1. V shed 3 bases and J 5 bases; nucleotides not matched to a gene: 4. Germline CDR1 and CDR2: SGHKS and YYEKEE (reference sequence). This CDR3 contains 14 residues. CDR3 loop: CASSYRDSNEKLFF. CDR3 DNA sequence: TGTGCCAGCAGCTACCGGGACAGCAATGAAAAACTGTTTTTT.

This chain uses TRBV28 with TRBJ2-3, with D unclear. The CDR3 totals 13 residues. The V gene's germline CDR1 is MDHEN and CDR2 SYDVKM. V gave up 4 bases and J gave up 0 bases, with 5 bases separating them. The CDR3 here is CASSSSSTDTQYF. As DNA, the CDR3 is TGTGCCAGCAGTTCCTCTAGCACAGATACGCAGTATTTT.

V and J are TRBV30 and TRBJ1-1; D perhaps matches TRBD1 (5 bases). The ends were cut back, 1 base at V and 5 bases at J, with 20 bases in the middle. Per germline, CDR1 GTSNPN and CDR2 SVGIG (reference sequence). This CDR3 contains 16 residues. CDR3 amino acids: CAWSDPRIPRGTEAFF. CDR3 in DNA: TGTGCCTGGAGTGACCCTCGGATACCCCGGGGGACTGAAGCTTTCTTT.

The CDR3 loop is CASSHQQGASGNTIYF. The CDR3 DNA reads TGCGCCAGCAGCCATCAACAGGGGGCGTCTGGAAACACCATATATTTT. The rearrangement links TRBV5-1 to TRBJ1-3, with 9 bases fitting TRBD1. The CDR3 is made up of 16 amino acids. J lost 1 base, V lost 4 bases, and 6 bases had no gene match. Germline loops: CDR1 SGHRS, CDR2 YFSETQ.

This chain joins TRBV18 and TRBJ2-3, with 8 nucleotides matching TRBD2. This CDR3 comprises 16 residues. The V segment lost 1 base and the J segment 2 bases; nucleotides outside the gene matches: 5. CDR1 and CDR2 from the germline V gene are KGHSH and LQKENI. CDR3 loop: CASSPRTSGLTDTQYF. The CDR3 bases are TGTGCCAGCTCACCACGTACTAGCGGACTCACAGATACGCAGTATTTT.

The V call is TRBV18, the J call TRBJ2-5, with 7 bases aligning to TRBD1. The V gene end was trimmed by 0 bases and the J gene end by 3 bases; junction bases not matched to a gene: 1. Germline V gives CDR1 KGHSH, CDR2 LQKENI. This CDR3 is 14 amino acids long. CDR3 sequence (DNA): TGTGCCAGCTCACCACCCGGGACAGAAGAGACCCAGTACTTC. Protein sequence: CASSPPGTEETQYF. The variable domain in full, with the rest retrieved from reference TRBV18 and TRBJ2-5, is NAGVMQNPRHLVRRRGQEARLRCSPMKGHSHVYWYRQLPEEGLKFMVYLQKENIIDESGMPKERFSAEFPKEGPSILRIQQVVRGDSAAYFCASSPPGTEETQYFGPGTRLLVL.

This clone has more than one count but fewer than ten. The rearrangement uses TRBV6-5 and TRBJ2-7; TRBD2 might be the D (6 bases). V lost 4 bases to trimming and J lost 7 bases, with 11 bases between them. This CDR3 is built from 12 residues. Germline assignment: CDR1 MNHEY and CDR2 SVGAGI. The CDR3 DNA sequence: TGTGCCAGCAGTTTAGGGAGCGGGGAGCAGTACTTC. Its translation: CASSLGSGEQYF.

This sequence joins TRBV10-1 and TRBJ2-5, with 7 bases fitting TRBD2. The germline gives CDR1 WNHNN, CDR2 SYGVQD (reference sequence). Trimming removed 0 bases from V and 7 bases from J; junction bases left unmatched: 5. The CDR3 has 14 amino acids. The CDR3 nucleotides read TGCGCCAGCAGTGAGTCGGCCGGGGAGGGGACCCAGTACTTC. Amino acid sequence: CASSESAGEGTQYF.

V gene TRBV7-2 combines with J gene TRBJ1-2; D gene ambiguous. V dropped 1 base and J dropped 6 bases, with 9 bases sitting between them. This CDR3 region has 13 residues. Looked up from germline, CDR1 is SGHTA and CDR2 is FQGNSA. The CDR3 DNA sequence: TGTGCCAGCAGCTTAGATCACGCTAATGGCTACACCTTC. This translates into CASSLDHANGYTF.